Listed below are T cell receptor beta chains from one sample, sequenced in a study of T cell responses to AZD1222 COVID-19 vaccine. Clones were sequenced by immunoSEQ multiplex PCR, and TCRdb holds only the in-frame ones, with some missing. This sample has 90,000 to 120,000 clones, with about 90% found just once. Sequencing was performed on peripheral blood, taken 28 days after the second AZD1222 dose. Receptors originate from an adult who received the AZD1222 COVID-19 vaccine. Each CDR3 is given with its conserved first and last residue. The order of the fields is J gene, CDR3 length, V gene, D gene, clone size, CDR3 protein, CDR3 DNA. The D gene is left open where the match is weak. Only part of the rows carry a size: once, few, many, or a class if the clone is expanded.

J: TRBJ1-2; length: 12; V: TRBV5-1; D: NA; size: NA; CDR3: CASSLGGDGYTF; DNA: TGCGCCAGCAGCTTGGGAGGGGATGGCTACACCTTC
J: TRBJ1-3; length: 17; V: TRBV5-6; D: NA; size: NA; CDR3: CASSPIPGVFSGNTIYF; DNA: TGTGCTAGCAGCCCGATCCCAGGGGTCTTCTCTGGAAACACCATATATTTT
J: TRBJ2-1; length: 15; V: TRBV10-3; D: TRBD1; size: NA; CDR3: CAISDGTGAVNEQFF; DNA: TGTGCCATCAGTGATGGGACAGGGGCCGTGAATGAGCAGTTCTTC
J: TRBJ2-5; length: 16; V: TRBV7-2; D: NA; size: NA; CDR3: CASSYRGGGGEETQYF; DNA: TGTGCCAGCAGCTATAGGGGTGGAGGAGGGGAAGAGACCCAGTACTTC
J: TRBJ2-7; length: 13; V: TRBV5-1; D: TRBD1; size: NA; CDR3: CASRSGTAYEQYF; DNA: TGCGCCAGCAGATCCGGGACAGCTTACGAGCAGTACTTC
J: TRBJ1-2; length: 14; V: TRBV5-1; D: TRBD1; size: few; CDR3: CASSPGQVNYGYTF; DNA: TGCGCCAGCAGCCCGGGACAGGTTAACTATGGCTACACCTTC
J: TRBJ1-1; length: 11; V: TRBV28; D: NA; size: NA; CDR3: CASRKNTEAFF; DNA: TGTGCCAGCCGGAAGAACACTGAAGCTTTCTTT
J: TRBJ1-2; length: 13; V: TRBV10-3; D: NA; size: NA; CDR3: CAISESGGLGYTF; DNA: TGTGCCATCAGTGAGTCAGGGGGACTCGGCTACACCTTC
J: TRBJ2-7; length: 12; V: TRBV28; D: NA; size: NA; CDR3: CASGGNDYEQYF; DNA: TGTGCCAGCGGGGGGAATGACTACGAGCAGTACTTC
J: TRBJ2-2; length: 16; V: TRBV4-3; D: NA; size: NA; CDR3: CASSQDLREGAGELFF; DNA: TGCGCCAGCAGCCAAGATCTCAGGGAAGGGGCCGGGGAGCTGTTTTTT
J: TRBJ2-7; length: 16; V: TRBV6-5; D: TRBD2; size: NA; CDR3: CASSYSITSGRFEQYF; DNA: TGTGCCAGCAGTTACTCGATCACTAGCGGGAGGTTCGAGCAGTACTTC
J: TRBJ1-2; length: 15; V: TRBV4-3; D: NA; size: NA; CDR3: CASSIQLQGNYGYTF; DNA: TGCGCCAGCAGCATCCAACTCCAGGGGAACTATGGCTACACCTTC
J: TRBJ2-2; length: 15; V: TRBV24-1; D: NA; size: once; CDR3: CATRQDSLDTGELFF; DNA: TGTGCCACCAGACAGGACAGCTTGGACACCGGGGAGCTGTTTTTT
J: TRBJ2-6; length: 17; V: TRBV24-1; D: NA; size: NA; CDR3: CATSDSSKESGANVLTF; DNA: TGTGCCACCAGTGATTCCTCGAAGGAGTCTGGGGCCAACGTCCTGACTTTC
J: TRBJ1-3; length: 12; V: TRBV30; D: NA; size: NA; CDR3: CAWTSSGNTIYF; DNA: TGTGCCTGGACGAGCTCTGGAAACACCATATATTTT
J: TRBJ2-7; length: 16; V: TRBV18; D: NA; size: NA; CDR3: CASSLMVPDSSYEQYF; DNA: TGTGCCAGCTCCCTGATGGTACCAGATTCCTCCTACGAGCAGTACTTC
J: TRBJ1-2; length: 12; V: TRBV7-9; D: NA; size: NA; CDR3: CASSFVRGGYTF; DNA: TGTGCCAGCAGCTTCGTTCGGGGAGGCTACACCTTC
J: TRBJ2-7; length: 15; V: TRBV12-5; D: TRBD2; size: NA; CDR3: CASGRTSGGDYEQYF; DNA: TGTGCTAGTGGCCGGACTAGCGGGGGAGATTACGAGCAGTACTTC
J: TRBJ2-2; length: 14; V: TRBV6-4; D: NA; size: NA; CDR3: CASSGEEFGGELFF; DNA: TGTGCCAGCAGTGGTGAGGAGTTCGGCGGGGAGCTGTTTTTT
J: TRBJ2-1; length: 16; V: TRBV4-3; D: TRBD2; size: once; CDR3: CASSQGLAGKYNEQFF; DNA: TGCGCCAGCAGCCAAGGGTTAGCGGGCAAATACAATGAGCAGTTCTTC
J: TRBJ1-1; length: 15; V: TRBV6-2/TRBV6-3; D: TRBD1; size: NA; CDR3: CASSSIQGADTEAFF; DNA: TGTGCCAGCAGTTCGATCCAGGGGGCGGATACTGAAGCTTTCTTT
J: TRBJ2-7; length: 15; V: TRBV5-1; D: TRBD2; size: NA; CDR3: CASSLTSGRANEQYF; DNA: TGCGCCAGCAGCTTGACTAGCGGGAGGGCCAACGAGCAGTACTTC
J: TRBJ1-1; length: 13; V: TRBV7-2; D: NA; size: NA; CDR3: CASSLRRNTEAFF; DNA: TGTGCCAGCAGCTTACGACGGAACACTGAAGCTTTCTTT
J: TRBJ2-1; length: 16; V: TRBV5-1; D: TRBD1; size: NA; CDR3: CASSAYRGTSYNEQFF; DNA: TGCGCCAGCAGCGCCTACAGGGGTACTTCCTACAATGAGCAGTTCTTC
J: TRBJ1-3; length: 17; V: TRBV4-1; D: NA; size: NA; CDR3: CASSPDSAEKAGNTIYF; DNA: TGCGCCAGCAGCCCGGACTCTGCGGAGAAAGCTGGAAACACCATATATTTT
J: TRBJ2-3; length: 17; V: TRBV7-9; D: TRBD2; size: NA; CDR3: CASSLVGTSGKTDTQYF; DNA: TGTGCCAGCAGCTTAGTCGGGACTAGCGGTAAGACAGATACGCAGTATTTT
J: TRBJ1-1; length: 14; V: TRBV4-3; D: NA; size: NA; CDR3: CASSQDPASTEAFF; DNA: TGCGCCAGCAGCCAAGATCCGGCGAGCACTGAAGCTTTCTTT
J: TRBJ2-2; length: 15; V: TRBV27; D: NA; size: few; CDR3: CASRLAGEGTGELFF; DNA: TGTGCCAGCAGGTTGGCAGGGGAGGGCACCGGGGAGCTGTTTTTT
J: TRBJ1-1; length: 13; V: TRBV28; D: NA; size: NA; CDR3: CASSNPLNTEAFF; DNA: TGTGCCAGCAGTAACCCTCTGAACACTGAAGCTTTCTTT
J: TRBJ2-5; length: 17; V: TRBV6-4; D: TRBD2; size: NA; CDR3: CANYSPTSGRTQETQYF; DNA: TGTGCCAACTATTCCCCTACTAGCGGGAGGACCCAAGAGACCCAGTACTTC
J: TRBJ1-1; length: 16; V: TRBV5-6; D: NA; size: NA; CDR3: CASSPGWGPRNTEAFF; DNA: TGTGCCAGCAGCCCGGGGTGGGGTCCGAGGAACACTGAAGCTTTCTTT
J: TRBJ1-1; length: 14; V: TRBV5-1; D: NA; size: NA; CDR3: CASSLESHRDEAFF; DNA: TGCGCCAGCAGCTTGGAAAGTCACAGAGATGAAGCTTTCTTT
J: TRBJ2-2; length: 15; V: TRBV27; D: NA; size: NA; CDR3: CASTSGYANTGELFF; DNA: TGTGCCAGCACCTCGGGCTACGCGAACACCGGGGAGCTGTTTTTT
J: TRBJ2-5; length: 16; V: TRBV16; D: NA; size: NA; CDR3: CASSPRIQQGEETQYF; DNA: TGTGCCAGCAGCCCCAGAATACAGCAGGGAGAAGAGACCCAGTACTTC
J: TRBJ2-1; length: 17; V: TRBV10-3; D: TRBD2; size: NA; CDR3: CAISESVASGDNNEQFF; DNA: TGTGCCATCAGTGAGTCGGTGGCTAGCGGGGACAACAATGAGCAGTTCTTC
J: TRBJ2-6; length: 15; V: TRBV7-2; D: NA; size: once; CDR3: CASSLGGSGANVLTF; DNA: TGTGCCAGCAGCTTAGGGGGGTCTGGGGCCAACGTCCTGACTTTC
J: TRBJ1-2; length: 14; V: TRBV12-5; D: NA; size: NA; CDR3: CASGQGDWDYGYTF; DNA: TGTGCTAGTGGCCAGGGCGACTGGGACTATGGCTACACCTTC
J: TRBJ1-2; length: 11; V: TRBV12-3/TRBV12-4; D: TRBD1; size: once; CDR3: CASSSLTGPTF; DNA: TGTGCCAGCAGTTCGTTGACAGGGCCCACCTTC
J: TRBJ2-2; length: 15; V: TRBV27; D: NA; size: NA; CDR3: CASSSAFRDTGELFF; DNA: TGTGCCAGCAGTTCCGCGTTCAGAGACACCGGGGAGCTGTTTTTT
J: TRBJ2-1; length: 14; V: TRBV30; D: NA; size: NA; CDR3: CAWSLGLSAMRQFF; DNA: TGTGCCTGGAGCCTCGGTTTATCGGCAATGAGGCAGTTCTTC
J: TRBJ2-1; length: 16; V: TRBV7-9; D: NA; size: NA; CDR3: CASRTPGPSSYNEQFF; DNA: TGTGCCAGCAGAACACCGGGACCTAGCTCCTACAATGAGCAGTTCTTC
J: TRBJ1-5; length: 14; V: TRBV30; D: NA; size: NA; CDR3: CAWSTGASNQPQHF; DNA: TGTGCCTGGAGCACGGGGGCGAGCAATCAGCCCCAGCATTTT
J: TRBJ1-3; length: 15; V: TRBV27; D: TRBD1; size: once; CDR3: CASSPRTGPGNTIYF; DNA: TGTGCCAGCAGTCCCCGGACAGGGCCTGGAAACACCATATATTTT
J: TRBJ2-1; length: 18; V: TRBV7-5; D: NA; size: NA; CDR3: CARSSEGDVPLSYNEQFF; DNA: TGTGCCAGAAGCTCGGAGGGGGATGTCCCCCTCTCCTACAATGAGCAGTTCTTC
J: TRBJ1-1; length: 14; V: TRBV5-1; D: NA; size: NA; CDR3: CASSWEWGYTEAFF; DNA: TGCGCCAGCAGCTGGGAGTGGGGGTACACTGAAGCTTTCTTT
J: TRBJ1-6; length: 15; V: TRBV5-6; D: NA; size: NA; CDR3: CASSLSGRGNSPLHF; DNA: TGTGCCAGCAGCTTATCGGGTCGCGGTAATTCACCCCTCCACTTT
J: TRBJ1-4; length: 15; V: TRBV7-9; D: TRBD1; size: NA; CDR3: CASSLGQLLNEKLFF; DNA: TGTGCCAGCAGCTTGGGACAGCTCTTAAATGAAAAACTGTTTTTT
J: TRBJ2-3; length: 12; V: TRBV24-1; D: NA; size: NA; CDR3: CATSGFADTQYF; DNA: TGTGCCACCAGTGGGTTTGCAGATACGCAGTATTTT
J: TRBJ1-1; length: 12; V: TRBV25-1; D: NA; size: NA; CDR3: CASSEFQGRAFF; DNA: TGTGCCAGCAGTGAATTCCAGGGGAGGGCTTTCTTT
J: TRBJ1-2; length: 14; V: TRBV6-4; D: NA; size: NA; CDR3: CASSVSGFSYGYTF; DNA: TGTGCCAGCAGCGTGTCGGGGTTCTCCTATGGCTACACCTTC
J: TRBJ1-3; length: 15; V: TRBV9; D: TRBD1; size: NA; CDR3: CASSVTGGAGNTIYF; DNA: TGTGCCAGCAGCGTAACAGGGGGCGCTGGAAACACCATATATTTT